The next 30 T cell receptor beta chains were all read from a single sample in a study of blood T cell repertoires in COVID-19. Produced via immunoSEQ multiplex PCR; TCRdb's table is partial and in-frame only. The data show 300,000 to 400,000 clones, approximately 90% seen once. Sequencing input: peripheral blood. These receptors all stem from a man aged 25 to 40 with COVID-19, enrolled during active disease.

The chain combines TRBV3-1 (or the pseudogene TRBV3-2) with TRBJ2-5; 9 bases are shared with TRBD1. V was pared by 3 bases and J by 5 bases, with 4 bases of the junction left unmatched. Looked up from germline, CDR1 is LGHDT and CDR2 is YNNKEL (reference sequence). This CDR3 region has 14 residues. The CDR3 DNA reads TGTGCCAGCAGCCATAGGACAGGGGCGGAGACCCAGTACTTC. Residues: CASSHRTGAETQYF.

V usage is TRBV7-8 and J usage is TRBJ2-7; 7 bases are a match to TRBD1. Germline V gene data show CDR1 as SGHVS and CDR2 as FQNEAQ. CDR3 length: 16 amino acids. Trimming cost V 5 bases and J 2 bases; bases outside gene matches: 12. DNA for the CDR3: TGTGCCAGCAGCCTACCGACAGGGAAAGGGACCTACGAGCAGTACTTC. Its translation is CASSLPTGKGTYEQYF.

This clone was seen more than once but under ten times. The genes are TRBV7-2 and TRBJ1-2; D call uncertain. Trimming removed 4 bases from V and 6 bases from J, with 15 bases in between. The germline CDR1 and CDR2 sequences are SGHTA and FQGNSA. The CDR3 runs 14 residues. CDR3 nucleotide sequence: TGTGCCAGCAGCTCACGGAGAGTAAGAGATGGCTACACCTTC. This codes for CASSSRRVRDGYTF.

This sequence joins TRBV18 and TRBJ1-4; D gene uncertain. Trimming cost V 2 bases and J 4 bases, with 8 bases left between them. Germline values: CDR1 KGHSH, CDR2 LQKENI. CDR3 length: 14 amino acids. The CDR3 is CASSPIQNNEKLFF. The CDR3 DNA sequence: TGTGCCAGCTCACCAATTCAGAATAATGAAAAACTGTTTTTT.

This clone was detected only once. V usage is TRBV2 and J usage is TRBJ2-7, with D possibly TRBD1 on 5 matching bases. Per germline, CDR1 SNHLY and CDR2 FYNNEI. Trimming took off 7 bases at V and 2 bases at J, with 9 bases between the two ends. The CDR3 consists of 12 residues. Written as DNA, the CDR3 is TGTGCCAGCATGGCCAGGGCCTACGAGCAGTACTTC. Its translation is CASMARAYEQYF.

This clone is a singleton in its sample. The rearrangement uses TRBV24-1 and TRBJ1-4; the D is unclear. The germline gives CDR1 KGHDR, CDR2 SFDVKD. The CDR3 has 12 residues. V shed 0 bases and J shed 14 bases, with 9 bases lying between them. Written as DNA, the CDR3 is TGTGCCACCAGTGATTTGTGGGGAGGGCTGTTTTTT. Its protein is CATSDLWGGLFF.

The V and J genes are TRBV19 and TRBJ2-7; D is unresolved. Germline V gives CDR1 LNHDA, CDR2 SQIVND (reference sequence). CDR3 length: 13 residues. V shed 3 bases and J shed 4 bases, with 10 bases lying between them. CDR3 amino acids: CASSMAAAYEQYF. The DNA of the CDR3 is TGTGCCAGTAGTATGGCGGCGGCATACGAGCAGTACTTC.

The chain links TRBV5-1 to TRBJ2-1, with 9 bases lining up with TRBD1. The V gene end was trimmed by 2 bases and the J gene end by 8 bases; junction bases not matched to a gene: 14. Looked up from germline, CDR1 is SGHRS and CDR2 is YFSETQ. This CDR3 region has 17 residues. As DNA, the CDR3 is TGCGCCAGCAGCTTCTCAGCGTGGGACAGGGTGAGTCATGAGCAGTTCTTC. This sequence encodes CASSFSAWDRVSHEQFF.

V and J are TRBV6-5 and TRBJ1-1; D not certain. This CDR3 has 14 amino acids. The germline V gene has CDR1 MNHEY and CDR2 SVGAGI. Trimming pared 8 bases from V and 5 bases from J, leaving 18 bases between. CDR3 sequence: CASAPSTHSTEAFF. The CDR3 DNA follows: TGTGCCAGCGCCCCCTCGACACATTCAACTGAAGCTTTCTTT.

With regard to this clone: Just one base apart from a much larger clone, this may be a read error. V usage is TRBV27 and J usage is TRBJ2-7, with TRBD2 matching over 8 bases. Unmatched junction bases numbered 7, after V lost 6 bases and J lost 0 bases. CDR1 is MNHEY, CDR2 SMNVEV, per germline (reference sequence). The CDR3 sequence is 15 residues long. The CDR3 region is CASSPRGAYSYEQYF. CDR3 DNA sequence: TGTGCCAGCAGCCCGCGGGGGGCCTACTCCTACGAGCAGTACTTC.

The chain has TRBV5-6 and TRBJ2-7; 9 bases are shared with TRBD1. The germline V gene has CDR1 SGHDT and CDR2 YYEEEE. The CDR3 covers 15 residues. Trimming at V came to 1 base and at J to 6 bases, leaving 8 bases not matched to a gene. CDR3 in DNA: TGTGCCAGCAGCTTGATCGGGACAGGGTACTTCGAGCAGTACTTC. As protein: CASSLIGTGYFEQYF.

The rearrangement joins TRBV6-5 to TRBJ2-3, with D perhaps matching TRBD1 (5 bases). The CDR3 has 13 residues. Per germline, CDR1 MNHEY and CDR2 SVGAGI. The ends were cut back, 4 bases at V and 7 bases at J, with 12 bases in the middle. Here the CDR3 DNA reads TGTGCCAGCAGTTTCCCGACAGACAATACGCAGTATTTT. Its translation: CASSFPTDNTQYF.

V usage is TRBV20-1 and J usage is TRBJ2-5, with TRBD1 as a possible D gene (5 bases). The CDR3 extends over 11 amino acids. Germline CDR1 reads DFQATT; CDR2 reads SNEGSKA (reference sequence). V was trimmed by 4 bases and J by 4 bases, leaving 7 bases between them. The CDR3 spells CSATGLETQYF. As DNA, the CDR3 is TGCAGTGCTACAGGGTTAGAGACCCAGTACTTC.

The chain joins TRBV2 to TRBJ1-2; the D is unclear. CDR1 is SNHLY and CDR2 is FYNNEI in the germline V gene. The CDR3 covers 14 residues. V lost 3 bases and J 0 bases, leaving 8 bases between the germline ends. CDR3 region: CASSDEQPNYGYTF. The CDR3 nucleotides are TGTGCCAGCAGTGACGAACAGCCTAACTATGGCTACACCTTC.

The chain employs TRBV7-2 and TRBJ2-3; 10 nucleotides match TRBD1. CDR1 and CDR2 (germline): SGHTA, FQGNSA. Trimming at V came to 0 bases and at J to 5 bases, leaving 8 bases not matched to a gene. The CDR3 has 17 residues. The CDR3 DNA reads TGTGCCAGCAGCTTAGCGGGTCGGACAGGGGGGCTAGATACGCAGTATTTT. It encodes CASSLAGRTGGLDTQYF.

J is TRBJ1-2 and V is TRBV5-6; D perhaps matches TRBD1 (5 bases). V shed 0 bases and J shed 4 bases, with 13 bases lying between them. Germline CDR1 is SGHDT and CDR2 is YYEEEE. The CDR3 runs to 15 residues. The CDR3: CASSLAPGGGYGYTF. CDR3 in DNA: TGTGCCAGCAGCTTGGCCCCGGGGGGAGGCTATGGCTACACCTTC.

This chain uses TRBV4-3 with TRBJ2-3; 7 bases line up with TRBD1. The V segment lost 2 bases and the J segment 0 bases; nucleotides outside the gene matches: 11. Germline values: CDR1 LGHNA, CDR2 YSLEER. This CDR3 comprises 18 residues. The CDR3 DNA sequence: TGCGCCAGCAGCCAAAGACAGGGAAGGGGACCTAGCACAGATACGCAGTATTTT. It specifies CASSQRQGRGPSTDTQYF.

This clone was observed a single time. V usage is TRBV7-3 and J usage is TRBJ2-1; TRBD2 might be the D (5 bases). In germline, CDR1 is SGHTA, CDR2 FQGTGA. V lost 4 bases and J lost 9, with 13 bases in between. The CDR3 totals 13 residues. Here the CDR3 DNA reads TGTGCCAGCAGCTCCCGGGAACGGGGTGAGCAGTTCTTC. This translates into CASSSRERGEQFF.

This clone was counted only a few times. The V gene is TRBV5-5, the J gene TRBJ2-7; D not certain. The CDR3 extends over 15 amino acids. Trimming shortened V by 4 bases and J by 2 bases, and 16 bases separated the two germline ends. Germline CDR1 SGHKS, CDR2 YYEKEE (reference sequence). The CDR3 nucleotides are TGTGCCAGCAGCCTAGAAGAGATGAACGCCTACGAGCAGTACTTC. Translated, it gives CASSLEEMNAYEQYF.

This chain's CDR3 is CASSLRGGNEQFF. CDR3 nucleotides: TGTGCCAGCAGCTTAAGAGGGGGCAATGAGCAGTTCTTC. The chain combines TRBV7-3 with TRBJ2-1, with a weak D call TRBD1 (6 bases). Trimming took 1 base from V and 6 from J, leaving 7 bases between them. Per germline, CDR1 SGHTA and CDR2 FQGTGA. CDR3 length equals 13 residues.

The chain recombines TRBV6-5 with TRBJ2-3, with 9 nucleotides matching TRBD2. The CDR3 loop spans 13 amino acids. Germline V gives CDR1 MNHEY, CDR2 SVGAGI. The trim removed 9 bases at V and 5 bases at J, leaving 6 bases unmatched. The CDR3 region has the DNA TGTGCCAGTAGCGGGAGAGGGGTAGATACGCAGTATTTT. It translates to CASSGRGVDTQYF.

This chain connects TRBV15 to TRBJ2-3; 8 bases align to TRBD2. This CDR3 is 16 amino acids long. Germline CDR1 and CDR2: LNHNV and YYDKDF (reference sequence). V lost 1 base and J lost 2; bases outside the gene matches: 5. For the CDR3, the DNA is TGTGCCACCAGCAGAGGTAGCGGGATGTTCACAGATACGCAGTATTTT. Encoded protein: CATSRGSGMFTDTQYF.

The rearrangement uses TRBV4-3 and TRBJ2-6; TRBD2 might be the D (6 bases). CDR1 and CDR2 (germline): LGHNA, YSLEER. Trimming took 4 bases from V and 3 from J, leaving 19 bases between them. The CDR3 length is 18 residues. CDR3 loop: CASSPTPSSVGGANVLTF. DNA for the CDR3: TGCGCCAGCAGCCCGACCCCATCTAGCGTGGGTGGGGCCAACGTCCTGACTTTC.

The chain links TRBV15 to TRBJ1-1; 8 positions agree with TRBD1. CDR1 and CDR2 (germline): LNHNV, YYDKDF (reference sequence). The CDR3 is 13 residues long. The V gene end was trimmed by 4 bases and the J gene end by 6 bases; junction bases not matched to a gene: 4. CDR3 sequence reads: CATSTGTGPEAFF. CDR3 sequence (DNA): TGTGCCACCAGCACCGGGACAGGCCCTGAAGCTTTCTTT.

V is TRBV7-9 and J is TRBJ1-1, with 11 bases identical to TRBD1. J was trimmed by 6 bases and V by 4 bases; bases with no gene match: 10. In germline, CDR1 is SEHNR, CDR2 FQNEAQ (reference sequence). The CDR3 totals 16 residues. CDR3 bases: TGTGCCAGCAGCTCATCAGGCCGGACAGGGGGCTCTGAAGCTTTCTTT. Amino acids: CASSSSGRTGGSEAFF.

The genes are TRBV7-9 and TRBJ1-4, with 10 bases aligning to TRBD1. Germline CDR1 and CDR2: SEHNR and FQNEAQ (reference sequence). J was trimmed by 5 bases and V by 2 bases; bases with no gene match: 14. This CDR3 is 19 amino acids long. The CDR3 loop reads CASSLFRSFGGQGNEKLFF. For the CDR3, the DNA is TGTGCCAGCAGCTTATTCCGGAGCTTCGGGGGACAGGGGAATGAAAAACTGTTTTTT.

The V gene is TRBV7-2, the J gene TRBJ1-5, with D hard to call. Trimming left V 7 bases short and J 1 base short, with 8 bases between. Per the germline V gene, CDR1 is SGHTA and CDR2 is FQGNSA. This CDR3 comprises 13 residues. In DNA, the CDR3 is TGTGCCAGCACCCAGTCCAGCAATCAGCCCCAGCATTTT. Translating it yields CASTQSSNQPQHF.

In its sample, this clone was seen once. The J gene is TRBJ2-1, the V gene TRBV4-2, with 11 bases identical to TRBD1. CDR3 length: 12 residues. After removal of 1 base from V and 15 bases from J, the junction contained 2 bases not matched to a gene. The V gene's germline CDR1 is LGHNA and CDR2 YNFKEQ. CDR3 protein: CASSQGTGGPFF. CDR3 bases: TGTGCCAGCAGCCAAGGGACAGGGGGCCCGTTCTTC.

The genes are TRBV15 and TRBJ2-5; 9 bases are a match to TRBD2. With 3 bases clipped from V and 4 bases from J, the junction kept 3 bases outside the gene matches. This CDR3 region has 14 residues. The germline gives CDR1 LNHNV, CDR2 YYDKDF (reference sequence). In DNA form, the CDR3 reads TGTGCCACCAGCAGGGGGACTAGCCGAGAGACCCAGTACTTC. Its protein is CATSRGTSRETQYF.

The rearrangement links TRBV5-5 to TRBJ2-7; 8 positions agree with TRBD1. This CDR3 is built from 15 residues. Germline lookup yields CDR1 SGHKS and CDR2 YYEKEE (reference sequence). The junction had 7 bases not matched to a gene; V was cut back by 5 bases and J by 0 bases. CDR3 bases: TGTGCCAGCAGTCCCCGGGGACAGGCCTCCTACGAGCAGTACTTC. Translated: CASSPRGQASYEQYF. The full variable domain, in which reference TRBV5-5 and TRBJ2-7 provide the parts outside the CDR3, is DAGVTQSPTHLIKTRGQQVTLRCSPISGHKSVSWYQQVLGQGPQFIFQYYEKEERGRGNFPDRFSARQFPNYSSELNVNALLLGDSALYLCASSPRGQASYEQYFGPGTRLTVT.